This T cell receptor beta chain was recorded in a study of T cells in Graves' hyperthyroidism and ophthalmopathy. Study-wide context: The initial diagnosis was the point when peripheral blood was collected, ahead of any treatment.

V was cut by 1 base and J by 0 bases, with 12 bases left in between. This CDR3 is built from 16 residues. Germline CDR1 and CDR2: SGHNT and YYREEE (reference sequence). Template material for amplifying TCR beta CDR3 regions consisted of RNA transcripts. HTBI primers were the set used in a first-round RT-PCR of the TCR CDR3. One entry per CDR3 protein results from TCRdb running MiXCR on the multiplex PCR reads. The sample has around 600,000 distinct CDR3 sequences; about 14% are singletons. It was approximately 9.7 ml of fresh peripheral blood that supplied the PBMCs. The sequencing sample was made of blood. The sequence derives from a woman aged 18-29 years with Graves' ophthalmopathy. The chain couples TRBV5-4 to TRBJ2-3; a weak D match, TRBD2 (7 bases). The CDR3 sequence: CASSLSGGASTDTQYF. The DNA for the CDR3 is TGTGCCAGCAGCTTGAGTGGGGGGGCTAGCACAGATACGCAGTATTTT.